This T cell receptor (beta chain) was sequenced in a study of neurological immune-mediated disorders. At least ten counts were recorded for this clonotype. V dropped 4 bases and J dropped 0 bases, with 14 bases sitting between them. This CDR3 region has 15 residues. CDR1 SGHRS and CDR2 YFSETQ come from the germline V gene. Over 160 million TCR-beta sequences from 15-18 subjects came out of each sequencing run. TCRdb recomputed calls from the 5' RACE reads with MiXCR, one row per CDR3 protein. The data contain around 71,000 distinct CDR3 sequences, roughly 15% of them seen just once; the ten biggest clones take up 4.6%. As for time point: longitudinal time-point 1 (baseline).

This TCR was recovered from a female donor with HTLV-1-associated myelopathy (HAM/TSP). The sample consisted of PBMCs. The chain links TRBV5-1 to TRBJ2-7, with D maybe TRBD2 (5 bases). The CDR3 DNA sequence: TGCGCCAGCAGCCCCCGGGGTGGGGTCTCCTACGAGCAGTACTTC. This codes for CASSPRGGVSYEQYF.